These 4 T cell receptor beta chains were sequenced from one sample in a study of blood T cells in healthy people across ages. Primed by a sample-barcoded 5' primer and a J-beta primer mix, a second PCR proceeded for roughly 7 to 12 cycles. Each CDR3 protein gets one entry after TCRdb re-called the 5' RACE reads with MiXCR. Counted here are fewer than 2 million distinct CDR3 sequences, approximately 39% occurring once; the ten biggest clones make up under 25%. Source material: blood. The origin of the receptors is a human donor in good health.

A few counts support this clonotype. This chain connects TRBV7-8 to TRBJ2-5; tentatively, D is TRBD1 (7 bases). This CDR3 is 14 amino acids long. Per the germline V gene, CDR1 is SGHVS and CDR2 is FQNEAQ. Trimming cost V 6 bases and J 2 bases, with 13 bases left between them. CDR3 in amino acids: CASRRAGGQETQYF. DNA of the CDR3: TGTGCCAGCAGGCGGGCAGGGGGGCAAGAGACCCAGTACTTC.

This clonotype was observed many times. V usage is TRBV12-3 or TRBV12-4 and J usage is TRBJ1-2; D perhaps matches TRBD1 (5 bases). The CDR3 sequence is 14 residues long. V dropped 6 bases and J dropped 2 bases, with 13 bases sitting between them. CDR3 residues: CASSPMGPNYGYTF. In nucleotides, the CDR3 is TGTGCCAGCAGCCCGATGGGACCGAACTATGGCTACACCTTC.

This clonotype was found a few times. V is TRBV7-3 and J is TRBJ2-1; a possible D gene is TRBD2 (7 bases). Germline V gives CDR1 SGHTA, CDR2 FQGTGA. The CDR3 loop spans 16 amino acids. The V end was cut by 5 bases, the J end by 0 bases, with 14 bases between. Here the CDR3 reads CASSPEGGNSYNEQFF. The CDR3 DNA follows: TGTGCCAGCAGCCCCGAGGGGGGGAACTCCTACAATGAGCAGTTCTTC.

This clonotype has only a few counts. This rearrangement joins TRBV15 to TRBJ2-7; D remains unclear. Trimming took off 3 bases at V and 6 bases at J, with 21 bases between the two ends. CDR1 and CDR2 from the germline V gene are LNHNV and YYDKDF (reference sequence). The CDR3 extends over 16 amino acids. DNA for the CDR3: TGTGCCACCAGCAGTTCAATTGGGTCGGTTCTCCTCGAGCAGTACTTC. Translating gives CATSSSIGSVLLEQYF.